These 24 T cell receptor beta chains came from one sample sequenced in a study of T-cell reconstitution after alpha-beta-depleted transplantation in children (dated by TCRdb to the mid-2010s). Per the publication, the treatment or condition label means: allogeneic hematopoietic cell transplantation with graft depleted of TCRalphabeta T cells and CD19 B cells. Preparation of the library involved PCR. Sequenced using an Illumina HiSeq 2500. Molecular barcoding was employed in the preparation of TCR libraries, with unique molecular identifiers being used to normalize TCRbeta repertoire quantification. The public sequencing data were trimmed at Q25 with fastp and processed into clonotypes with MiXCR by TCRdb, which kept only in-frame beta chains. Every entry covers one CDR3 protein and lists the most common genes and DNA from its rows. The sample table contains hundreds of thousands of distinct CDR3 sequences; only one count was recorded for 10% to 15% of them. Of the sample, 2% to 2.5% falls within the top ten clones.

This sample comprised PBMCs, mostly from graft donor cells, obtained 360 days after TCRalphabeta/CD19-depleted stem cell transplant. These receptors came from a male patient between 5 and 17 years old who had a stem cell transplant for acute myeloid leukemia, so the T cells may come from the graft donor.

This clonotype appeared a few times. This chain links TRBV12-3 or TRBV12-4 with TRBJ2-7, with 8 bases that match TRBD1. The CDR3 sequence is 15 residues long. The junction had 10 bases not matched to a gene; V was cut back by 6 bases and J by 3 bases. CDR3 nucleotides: TGTGCCAGCAGCACGCGGGACAGGCATTTCTACGAGCAGTACTTC. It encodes CASSTRDRHFYEQYF.

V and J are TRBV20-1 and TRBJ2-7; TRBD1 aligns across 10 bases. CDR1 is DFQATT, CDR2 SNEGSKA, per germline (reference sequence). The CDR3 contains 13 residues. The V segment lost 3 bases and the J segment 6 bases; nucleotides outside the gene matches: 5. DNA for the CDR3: TGCAGTGCTAGCCGCGGGACAGGGGTCGAGCAGTACTTC. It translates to CSASRGTGVEQYF.

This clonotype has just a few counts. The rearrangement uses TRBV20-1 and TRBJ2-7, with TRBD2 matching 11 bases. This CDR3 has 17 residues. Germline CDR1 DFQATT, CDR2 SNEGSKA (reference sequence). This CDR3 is CSLGGGGTSGLGYEQYF. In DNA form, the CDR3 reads TGCAGCCTGGGGGGGGGCGGGACTAGCGGTCTCGGGTACGAGCAGTACTTC.

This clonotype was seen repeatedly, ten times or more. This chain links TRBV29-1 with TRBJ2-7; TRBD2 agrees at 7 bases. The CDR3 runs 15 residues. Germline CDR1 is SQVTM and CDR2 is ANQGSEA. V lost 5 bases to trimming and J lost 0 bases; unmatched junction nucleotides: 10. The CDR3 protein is CSVRGKGGSSYEQYF. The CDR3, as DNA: TGCAGCGTTAGGGGCAAGGGAGGGTCCTCCTACGAGCAGTACTTC.

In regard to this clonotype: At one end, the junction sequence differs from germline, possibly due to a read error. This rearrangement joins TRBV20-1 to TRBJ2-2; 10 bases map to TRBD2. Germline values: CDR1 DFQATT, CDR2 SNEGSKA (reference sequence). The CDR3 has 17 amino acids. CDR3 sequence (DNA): TGCTGTGCTAGAGATGGACTAGCGGCCTTCGGCACCGGGGAGCTGTTTTTT. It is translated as CCARDGLAAFGTGELFF.

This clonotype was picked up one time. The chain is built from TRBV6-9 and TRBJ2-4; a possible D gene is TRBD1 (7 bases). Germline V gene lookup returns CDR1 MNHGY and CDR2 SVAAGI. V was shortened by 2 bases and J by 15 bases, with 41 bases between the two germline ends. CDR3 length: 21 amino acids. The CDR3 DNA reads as TGTGCCAGCAGTTATAGGCCTGGAGACTTGCGTGTTGGAGCGGGTGGGGGACAGTCGTACTTC. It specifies CASSYRPGDLRVGAGGGQSYF.

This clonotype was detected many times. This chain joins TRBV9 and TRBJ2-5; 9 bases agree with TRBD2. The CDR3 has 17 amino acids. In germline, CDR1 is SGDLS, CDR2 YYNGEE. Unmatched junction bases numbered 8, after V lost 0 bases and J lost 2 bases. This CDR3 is CASSVVASGARQETQYF. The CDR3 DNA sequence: TGTGCCAGCAGCGTAGTGGCTAGCGGGGCTAGGCAAGAGACCCAGTACTTC.

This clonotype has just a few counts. The CDR3 DNA is TGTGCCAGTAGTCCTTGGCCTTCCTACAATGAGCAGTTCTTC. Its protein is CASSPWPSYNEQFF. The rearrangement uses TRBV19 and TRBJ2-1; D unresolved. V shed 5 bases and J shed 1 base, with 9 bases lying between them. The germline V gene has CDR1 LNHDA and CDR2 SQIVND (reference sequence). The CDR3 covers 14 residues.

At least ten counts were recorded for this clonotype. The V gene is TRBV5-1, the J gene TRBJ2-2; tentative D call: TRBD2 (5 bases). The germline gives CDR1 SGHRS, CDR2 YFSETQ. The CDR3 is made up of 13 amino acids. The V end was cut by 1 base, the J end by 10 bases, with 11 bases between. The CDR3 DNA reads TGCGCCAGCAGCTTGATCGGGGTTGAGGAGCTGTTTTTT. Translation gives CASSLIGVEELFF.

The CDR3 loop reads CASSVVEVGGSTEQFF. DNA for the CDR3: TGTGCCAGCAGCGTAGTTGAGGTGGGAGGGAGTACTGAGCAGTTCTTC. The chain carries TRBV9 and TRBJ2-1; 7 nucleotides match TRBD2. Trimming removed 0 bases from V and 9 bases from J; junction bases left unmatched: 12. This CDR3 comprises 16 residues. From germline, CDR1 is SGDLS and CDR2 YYNGEE.

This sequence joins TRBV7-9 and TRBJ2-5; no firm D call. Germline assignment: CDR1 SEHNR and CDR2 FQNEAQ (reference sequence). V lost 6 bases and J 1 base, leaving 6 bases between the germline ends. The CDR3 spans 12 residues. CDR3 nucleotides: TGTGCCAGCAGTACACTCCAAGAGACCCAGTACTTC. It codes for CASSTLQETQYF.

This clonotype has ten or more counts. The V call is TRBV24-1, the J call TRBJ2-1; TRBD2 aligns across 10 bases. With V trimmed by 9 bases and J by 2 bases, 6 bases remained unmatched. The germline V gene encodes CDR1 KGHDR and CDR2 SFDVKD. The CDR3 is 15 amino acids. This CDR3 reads CATELAGETYNEQFF. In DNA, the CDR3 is TGTGCCACCGAGCTAGCGGGGGAGACCTACAATGAGCAGTTCTTC.

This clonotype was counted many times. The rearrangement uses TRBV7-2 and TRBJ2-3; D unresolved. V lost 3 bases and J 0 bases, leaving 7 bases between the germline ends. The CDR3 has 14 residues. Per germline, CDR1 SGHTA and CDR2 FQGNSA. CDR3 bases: TGTGCCAGCAGCTTGACTTTTAGCACAGATACGCAGTATTTT. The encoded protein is CASSLTFSTDTQYF.

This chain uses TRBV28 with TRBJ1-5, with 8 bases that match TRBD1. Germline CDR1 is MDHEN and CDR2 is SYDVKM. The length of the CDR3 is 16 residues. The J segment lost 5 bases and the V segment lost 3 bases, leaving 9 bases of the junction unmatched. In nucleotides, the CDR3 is TGTGCCAGCAGTTTGGAGGTCGGACAGGGCCATCAGCCCCAGCATTTT. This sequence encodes CASSLEVGQGHQPQHF.

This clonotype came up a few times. CDR3 DNA: TGTGCCAGCTCACCAGCTGTCGTTAAGAGCACAGATACGCAGTATTTT. This sequence encodes CASSPAVVKSTDTQYF. The chain carries TRBV18 and TRBJ2-3, with D uncertain. Trimming shortened V by 2 bases and J by 0 bases, and 12 bases separated the two germline ends. This CDR3 is built from 16 residues. The germline gives CDR1 KGHSH, CDR2 LQKENI.

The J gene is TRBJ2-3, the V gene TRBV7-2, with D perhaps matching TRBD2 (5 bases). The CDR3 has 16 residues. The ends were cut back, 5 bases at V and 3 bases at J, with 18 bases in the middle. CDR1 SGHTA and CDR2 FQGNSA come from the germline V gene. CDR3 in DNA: TGTGCCAGCAGCACCGGGAAGGGTTTAAGTACAGATACGCAGTATTTT. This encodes CASSTGKGLSTDTQYF. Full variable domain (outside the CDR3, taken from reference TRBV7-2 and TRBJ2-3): GAGVSQSPSNKVTEKGKDVELRCDPISGHTALYWYRQSLGQGLEFLIYFQGNSAPDKSGLPSDRFSAERTGGSVSTLTIQRTQQEDSAVYLCASSTGKGLSTDTQYFGPGTRLTVL.

The CDR3: CSATSQGRGPWNEQFF. CDR3 DNA sequence: TGCAGTGCTACCTCCCAGGGGCGGGGTCCATGGAATGAGCAGTTCTTC. The chain is built from TRBV20-1 and TRBJ2-1, with D tentatively TRBD1 or TRBD2 (6 bases each). The CDR3 contains 16 residues. Trimming took 4 bases from V and 7 from J, leaving 23 bases between them. Looked up from germline, CDR1 is DFQATT and CDR2 is SNEGSKA (reference sequence).

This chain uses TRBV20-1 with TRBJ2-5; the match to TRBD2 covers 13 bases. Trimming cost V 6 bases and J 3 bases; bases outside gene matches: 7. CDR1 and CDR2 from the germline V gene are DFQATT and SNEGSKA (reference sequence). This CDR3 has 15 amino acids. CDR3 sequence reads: CSAQLAGGTEETQYF. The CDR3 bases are TGCAGTGCCCAACTAGCGGGAGGGACTGAAGAGACCCAGTACTTC.

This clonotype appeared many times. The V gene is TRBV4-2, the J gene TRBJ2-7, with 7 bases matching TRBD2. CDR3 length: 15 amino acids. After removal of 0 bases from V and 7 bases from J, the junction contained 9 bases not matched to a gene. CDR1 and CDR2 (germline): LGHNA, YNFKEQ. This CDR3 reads CASSQDTSAPREQYF. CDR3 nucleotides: TGTGCCAGCAGCCAAGATACTAGCGCCCCTCGAGAGCAGTACTTC.

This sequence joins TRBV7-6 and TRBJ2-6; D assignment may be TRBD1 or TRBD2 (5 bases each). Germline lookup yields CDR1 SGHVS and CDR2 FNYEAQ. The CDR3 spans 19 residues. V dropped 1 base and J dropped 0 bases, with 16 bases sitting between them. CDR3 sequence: CASSLGDRDYFSGANVLTF. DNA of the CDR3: TGTGCCAGCAGCTTAGGCGACAGAGACTACTTCTCTGGGGCCAACGTCCTGACTTTC. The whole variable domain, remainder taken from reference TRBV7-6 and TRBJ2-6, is GAGVSQSPRYKVTKRGQDVALRCDPISGHVSLYWYRQALGQGPEFLTYFNYEAQQDKSGLPNDRFSAERPEGSISTLTIQRTEQRDSAMYRCASSLGDRDYFSGANVLTFGAGSRLTVL.

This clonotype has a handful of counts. The CDR3 sequence: CASSFSRDRPYNSPLHF. As DNA, the CDR3 is TGTGCCAGCAGCTTCTCCCGGGACAGGCCCTATAATTCACCCCTCCACTTT. V gene TRBV28 combines with J gene TRBJ1-6, with TRBD1 matching 8 bases. This CDR3 spans 17 amino acids. V was pared by 6 bases and J by 2 bases, with 9 bases of the junction left unmatched. Germline V gene lookup returns CDR1 MDHEN and CDR2 SYDVKM.

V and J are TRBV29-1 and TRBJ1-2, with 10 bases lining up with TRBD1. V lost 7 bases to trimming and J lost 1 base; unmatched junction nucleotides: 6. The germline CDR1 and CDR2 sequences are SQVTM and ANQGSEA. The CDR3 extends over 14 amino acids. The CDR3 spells CSAEGDRGNYGYTF. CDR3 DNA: TGCAGCGCCGAAGGGGACAGGGGTAACTATGGCTACACCTTC. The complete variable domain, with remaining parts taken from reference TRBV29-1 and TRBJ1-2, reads SAVISQKPSRDICQRGTSLTIQCQVDSQVTMMFWYRQQPGQSLTLIATANQGSEATYESGFVIDKFPISRPNLTFSTLTVSNMSPEDSSIYLCSAEGDRGNYGYTFGSGTRLTVV.

This chain's CDR3 is CASSPLGGVSRIGYF. The CDR3 region has the DNA TGTGCCAGCAGCCCCCTCGGGGGCGTCTCGAGGATTGGGTACTTC. This rearrangement joins TRBV7-2 to TRBJ2-7; D assignment may be TRBD1 or TRBD2 (6 bases each). Germline V lookup: CDR1 SGHTA, CDR2 FQGNSA. CDR3 length: 15 residues. V gave up 5 bases and J gave up 12 bases, with 26 bases separating them.

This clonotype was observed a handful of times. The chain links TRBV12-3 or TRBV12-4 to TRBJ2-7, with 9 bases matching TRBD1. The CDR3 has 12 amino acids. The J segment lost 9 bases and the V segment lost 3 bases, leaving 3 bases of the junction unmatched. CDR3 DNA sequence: TGTGCCAGCAGTTTGGGACAGGGAAGGCAGTACTTC. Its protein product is CASSLGQGRQYF.